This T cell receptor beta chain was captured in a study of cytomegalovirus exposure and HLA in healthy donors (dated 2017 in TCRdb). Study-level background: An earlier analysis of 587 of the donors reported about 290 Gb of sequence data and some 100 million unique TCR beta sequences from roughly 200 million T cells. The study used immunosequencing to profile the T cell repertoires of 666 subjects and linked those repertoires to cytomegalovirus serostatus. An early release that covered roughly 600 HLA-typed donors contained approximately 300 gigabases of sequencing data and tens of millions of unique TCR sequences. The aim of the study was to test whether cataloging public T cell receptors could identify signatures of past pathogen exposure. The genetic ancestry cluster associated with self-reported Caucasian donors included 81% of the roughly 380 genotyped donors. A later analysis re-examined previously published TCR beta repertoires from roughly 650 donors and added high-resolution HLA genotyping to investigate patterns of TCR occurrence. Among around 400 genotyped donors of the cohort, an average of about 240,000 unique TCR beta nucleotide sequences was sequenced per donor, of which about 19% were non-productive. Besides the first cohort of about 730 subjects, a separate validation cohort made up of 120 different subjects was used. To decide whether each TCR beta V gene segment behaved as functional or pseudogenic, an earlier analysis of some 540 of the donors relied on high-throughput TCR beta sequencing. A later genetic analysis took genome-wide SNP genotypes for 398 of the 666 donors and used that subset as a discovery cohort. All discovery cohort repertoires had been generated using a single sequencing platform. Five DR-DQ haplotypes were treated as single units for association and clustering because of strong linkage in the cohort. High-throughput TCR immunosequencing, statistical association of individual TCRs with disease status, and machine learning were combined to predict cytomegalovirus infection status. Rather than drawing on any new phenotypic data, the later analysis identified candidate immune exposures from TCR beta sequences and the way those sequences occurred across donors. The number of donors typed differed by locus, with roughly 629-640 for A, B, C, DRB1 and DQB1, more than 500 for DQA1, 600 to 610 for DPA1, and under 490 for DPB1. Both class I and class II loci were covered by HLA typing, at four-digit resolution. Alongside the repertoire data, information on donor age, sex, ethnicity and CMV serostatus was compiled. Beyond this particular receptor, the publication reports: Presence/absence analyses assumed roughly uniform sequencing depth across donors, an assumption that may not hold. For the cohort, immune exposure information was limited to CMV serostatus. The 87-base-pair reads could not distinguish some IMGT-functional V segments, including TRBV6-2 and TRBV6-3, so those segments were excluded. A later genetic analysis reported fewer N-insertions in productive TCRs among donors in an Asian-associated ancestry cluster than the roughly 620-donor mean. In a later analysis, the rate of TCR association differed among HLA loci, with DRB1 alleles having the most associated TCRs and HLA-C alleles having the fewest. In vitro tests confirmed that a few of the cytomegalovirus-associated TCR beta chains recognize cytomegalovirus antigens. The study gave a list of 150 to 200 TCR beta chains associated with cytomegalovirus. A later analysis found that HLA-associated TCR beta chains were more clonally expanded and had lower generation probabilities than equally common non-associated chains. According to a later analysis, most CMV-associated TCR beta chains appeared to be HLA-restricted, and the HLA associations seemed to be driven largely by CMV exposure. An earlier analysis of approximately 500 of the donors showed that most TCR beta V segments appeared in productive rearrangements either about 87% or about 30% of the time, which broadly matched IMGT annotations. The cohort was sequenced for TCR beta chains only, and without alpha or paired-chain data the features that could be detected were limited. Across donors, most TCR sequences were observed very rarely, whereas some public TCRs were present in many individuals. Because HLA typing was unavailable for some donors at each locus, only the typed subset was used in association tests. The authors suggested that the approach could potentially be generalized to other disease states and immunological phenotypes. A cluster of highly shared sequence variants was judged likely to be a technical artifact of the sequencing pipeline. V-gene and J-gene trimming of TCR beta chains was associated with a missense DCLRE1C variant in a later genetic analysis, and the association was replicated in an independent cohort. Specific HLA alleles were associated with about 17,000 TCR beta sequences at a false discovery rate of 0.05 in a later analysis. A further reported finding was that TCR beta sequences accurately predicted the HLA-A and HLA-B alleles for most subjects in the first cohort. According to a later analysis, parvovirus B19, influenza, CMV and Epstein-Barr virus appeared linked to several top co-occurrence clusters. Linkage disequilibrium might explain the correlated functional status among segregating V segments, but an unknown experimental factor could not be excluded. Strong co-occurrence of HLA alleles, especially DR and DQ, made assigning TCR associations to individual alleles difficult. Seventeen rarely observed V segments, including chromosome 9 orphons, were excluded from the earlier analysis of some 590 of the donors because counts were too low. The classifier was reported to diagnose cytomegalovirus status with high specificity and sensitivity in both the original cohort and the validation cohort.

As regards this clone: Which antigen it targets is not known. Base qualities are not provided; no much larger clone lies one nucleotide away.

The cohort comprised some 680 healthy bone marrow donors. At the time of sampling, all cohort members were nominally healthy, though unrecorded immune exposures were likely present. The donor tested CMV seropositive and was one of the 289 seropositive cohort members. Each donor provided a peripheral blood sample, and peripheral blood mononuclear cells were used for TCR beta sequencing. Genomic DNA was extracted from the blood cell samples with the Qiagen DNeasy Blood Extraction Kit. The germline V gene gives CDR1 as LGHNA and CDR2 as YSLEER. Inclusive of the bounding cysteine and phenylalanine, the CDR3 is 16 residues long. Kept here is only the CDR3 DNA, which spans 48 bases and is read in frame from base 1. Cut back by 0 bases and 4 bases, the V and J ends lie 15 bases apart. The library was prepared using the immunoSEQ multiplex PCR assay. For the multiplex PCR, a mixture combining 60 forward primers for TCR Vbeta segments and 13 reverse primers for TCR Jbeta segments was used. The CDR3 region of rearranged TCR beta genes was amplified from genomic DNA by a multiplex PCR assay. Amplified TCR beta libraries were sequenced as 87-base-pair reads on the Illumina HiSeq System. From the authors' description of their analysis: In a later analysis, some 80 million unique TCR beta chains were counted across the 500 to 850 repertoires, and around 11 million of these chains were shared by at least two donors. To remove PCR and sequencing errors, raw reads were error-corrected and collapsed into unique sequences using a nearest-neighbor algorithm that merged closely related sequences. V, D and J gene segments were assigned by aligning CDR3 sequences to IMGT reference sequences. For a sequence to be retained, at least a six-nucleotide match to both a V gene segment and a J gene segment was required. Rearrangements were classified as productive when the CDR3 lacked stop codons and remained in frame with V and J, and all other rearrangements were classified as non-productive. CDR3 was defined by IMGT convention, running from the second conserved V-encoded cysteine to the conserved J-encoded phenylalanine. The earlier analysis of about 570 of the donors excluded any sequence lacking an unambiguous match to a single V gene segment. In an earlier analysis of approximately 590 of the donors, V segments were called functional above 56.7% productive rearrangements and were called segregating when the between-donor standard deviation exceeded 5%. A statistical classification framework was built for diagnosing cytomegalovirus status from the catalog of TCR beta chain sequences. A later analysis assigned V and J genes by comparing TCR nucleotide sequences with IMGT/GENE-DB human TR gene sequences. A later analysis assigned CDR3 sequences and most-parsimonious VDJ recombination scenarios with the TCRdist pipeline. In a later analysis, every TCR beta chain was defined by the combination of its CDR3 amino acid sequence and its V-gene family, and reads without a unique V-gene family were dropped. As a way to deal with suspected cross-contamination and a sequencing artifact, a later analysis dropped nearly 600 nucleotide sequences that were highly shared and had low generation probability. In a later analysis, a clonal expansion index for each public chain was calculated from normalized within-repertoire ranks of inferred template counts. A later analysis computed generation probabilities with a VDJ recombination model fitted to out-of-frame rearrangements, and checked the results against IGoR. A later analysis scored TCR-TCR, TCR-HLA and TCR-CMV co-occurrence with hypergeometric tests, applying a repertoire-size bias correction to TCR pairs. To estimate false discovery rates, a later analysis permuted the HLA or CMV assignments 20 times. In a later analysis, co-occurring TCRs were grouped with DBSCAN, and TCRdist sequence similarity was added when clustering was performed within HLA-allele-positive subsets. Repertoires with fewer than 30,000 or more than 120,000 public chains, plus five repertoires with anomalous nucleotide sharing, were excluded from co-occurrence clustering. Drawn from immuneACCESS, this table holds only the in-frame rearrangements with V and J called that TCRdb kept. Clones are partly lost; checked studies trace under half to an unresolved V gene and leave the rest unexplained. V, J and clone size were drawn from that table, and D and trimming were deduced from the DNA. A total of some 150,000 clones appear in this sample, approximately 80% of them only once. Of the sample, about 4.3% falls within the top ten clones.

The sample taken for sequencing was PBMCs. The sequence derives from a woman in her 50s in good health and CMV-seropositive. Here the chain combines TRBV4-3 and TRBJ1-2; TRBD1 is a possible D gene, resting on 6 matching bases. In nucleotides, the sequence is TGCGCCAGCAGCCAAGAAGGGGGGGCGCGCAGCTATGGCTACACCTTC. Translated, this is CASSQEGGARSYGYTF.